This TCR beta chain was recovered during a study of monozygotic twins with inflammatory bowel disease. Comments on this clonotype: The antigen is undetermined.

TCRdb reprocessed the 5' RACE reads; each CDR3 protein has one entry and no DNA is given. The repertoire table contains around 220,000 distinct CDR3 sequences. General study results and limits: Heterogeneous immunosuppressive treatment regimens may have introduced variability into patient repertoires. TCRbeta inverse Simpson diversity was decreased in IBD patients versus healthy co-twins. Comparison of concordant versus discordant twins revealed no difference in repertoire similarity, possibly due to limited power.

Germline V gene sequence: CDR1 LGHNA, CDR2 YNFKEQ. The CDR3 sequence is 17 residues long. This TCR derives from a human donor with ulcerative colitis or Crohn's disease, or a healthy co-twin of an affected twin (not recorded which). The source material was blood. The J gene is TRBJ1-4, the V gene TRBV4-2; the D gene TCRdb calls, TRBD1, cannot be checked with no DNA. CDR3 protein: CASSRRGGTGNGEKLFF.